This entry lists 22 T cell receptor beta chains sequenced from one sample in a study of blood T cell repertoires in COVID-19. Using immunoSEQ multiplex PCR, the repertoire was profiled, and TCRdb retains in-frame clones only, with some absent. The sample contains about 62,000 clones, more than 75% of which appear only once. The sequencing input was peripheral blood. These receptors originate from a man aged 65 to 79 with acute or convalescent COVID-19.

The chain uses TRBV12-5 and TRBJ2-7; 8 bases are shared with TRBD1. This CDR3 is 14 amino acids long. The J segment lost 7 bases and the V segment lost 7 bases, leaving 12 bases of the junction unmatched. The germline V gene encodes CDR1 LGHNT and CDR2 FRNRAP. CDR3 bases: TGTGCTAGTGCTACCCGGACAGGGACGGAAGAGCAGTACTTC. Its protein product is CASATRTGTEEQYF.

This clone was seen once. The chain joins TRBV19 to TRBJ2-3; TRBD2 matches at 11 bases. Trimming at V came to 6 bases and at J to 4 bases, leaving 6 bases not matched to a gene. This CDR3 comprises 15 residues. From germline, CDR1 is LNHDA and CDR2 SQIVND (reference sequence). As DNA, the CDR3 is TGTGCCAGTAGCACTAGCGGGAGAAAGGCAGATACGCAGTATTTT. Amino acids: CASSTSGRKADTQYF.

CDR3 nucleotide sequence: TGTGCCAGTACCCCTAGGGCAGGGAGGTACCAGCCCCAGCATTTT. It translates to CASTPRAGRYQPQHF. V gene TRBV19 combines with J gene TRBJ1-5; tentative D call: TRBD1 (5 bases). Germline CDR1 reads LNHDA; CDR2 reads SQIVND (reference sequence). V lost 7 bases to trimming and J lost 7 bases, with 20 bases between them. The CDR3 runs 15 residues.

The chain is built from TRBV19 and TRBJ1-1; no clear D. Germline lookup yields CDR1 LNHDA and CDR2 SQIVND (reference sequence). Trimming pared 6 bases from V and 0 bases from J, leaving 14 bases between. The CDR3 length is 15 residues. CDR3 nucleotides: TGTGCCAGTAGGTGGAGTGGAGCCTTGAACACTGAAGCTTTCTTT. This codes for CASRWSGALNTEAFF.

The CDR3 DNA reads TGTGCCAGTAGGATCCCGGGGTTCACTGAAGCTTTCTTT. Translating gives CASRIPGFTEAFF. The chain uses TRBV19 and TRBJ1-1; no clear D. Germline values: CDR1 LNHDA, CDR2 SQIVND (reference sequence). The V end was cut by 6 bases, the J end by 4 bases, with 12 bases between. This CDR3 comprises 13 residues.

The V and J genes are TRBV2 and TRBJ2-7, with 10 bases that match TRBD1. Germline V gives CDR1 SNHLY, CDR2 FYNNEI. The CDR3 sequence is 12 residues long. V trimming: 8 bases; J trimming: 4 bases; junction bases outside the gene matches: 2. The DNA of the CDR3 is TGTGCCAGCCAGGACAGGGGGTACGAGCAGTACTTC. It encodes CASQDRGYEQYF.

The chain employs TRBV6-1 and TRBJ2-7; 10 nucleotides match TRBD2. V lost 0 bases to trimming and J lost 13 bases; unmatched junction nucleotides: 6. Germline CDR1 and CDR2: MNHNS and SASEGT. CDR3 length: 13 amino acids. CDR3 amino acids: CASSEASGRTEYF. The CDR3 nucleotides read TGTGCCAGCAGTGAAGCTAGCGGGAGGACTGAATACTTC.

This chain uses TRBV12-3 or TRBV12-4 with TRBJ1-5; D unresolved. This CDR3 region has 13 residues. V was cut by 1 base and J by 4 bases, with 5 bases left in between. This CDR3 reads CASSLGPNQPQHF. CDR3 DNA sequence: TGTGCCAGCAGTTTAGGGCCAAATCAGCCCCAGCATTTT.

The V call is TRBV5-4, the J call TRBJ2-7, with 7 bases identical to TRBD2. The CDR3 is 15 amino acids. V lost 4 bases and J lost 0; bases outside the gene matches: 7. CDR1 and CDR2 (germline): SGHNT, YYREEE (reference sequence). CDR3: CASSPDGGGSYEQYF. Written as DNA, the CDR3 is TGTGCCAGCAGCCCCGATGGGGGGGGCTCCTACGAGCAGTACTTC.

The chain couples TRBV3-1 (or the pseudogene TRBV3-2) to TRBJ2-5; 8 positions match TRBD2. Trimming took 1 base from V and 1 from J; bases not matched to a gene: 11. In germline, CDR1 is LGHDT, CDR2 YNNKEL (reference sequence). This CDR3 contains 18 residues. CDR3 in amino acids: CASSQVLYGGRFQETQYF. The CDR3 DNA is TGTGCCAGCAGCCAAGTTCTTTACGGCGGGAGGTTCCAAGAGACCCAGTACTTC.

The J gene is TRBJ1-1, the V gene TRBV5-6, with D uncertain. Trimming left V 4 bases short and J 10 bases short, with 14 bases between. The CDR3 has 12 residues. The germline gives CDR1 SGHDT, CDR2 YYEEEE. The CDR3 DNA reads TGTGCCAGCAGCCGAACAGCCGCCGTAGCTTTCTTT. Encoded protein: CASSRTAAVAFF.

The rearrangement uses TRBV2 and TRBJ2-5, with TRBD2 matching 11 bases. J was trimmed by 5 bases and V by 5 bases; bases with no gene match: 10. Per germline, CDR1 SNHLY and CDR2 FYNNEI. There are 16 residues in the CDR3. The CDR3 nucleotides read TGTGCCAGCAGTTGGGGGCTAGCGGGAGGTCTGGAGACCCAGTACTTC. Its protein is CASSWGLAGGLETQYF.

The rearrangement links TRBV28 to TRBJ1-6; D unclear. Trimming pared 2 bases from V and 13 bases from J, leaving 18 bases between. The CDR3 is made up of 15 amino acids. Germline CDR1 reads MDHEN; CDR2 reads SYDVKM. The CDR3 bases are TGTGCCAGCAGTTTACTGCGTGGCGGAGGCACGCCCCTCCACTTT. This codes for CASSLLRGGGTPLHF. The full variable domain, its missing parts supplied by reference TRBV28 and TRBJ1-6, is DVKVTQSSRYLVKRTGEKVFLECVQDMDHENMFWYRQDPGLGLRLIYFSYDVKMKEKGDIPEGYSVSREKKERFSLILESASTNQTSMYLCASSLLRGGGTPLHFGNGTRLTVT.

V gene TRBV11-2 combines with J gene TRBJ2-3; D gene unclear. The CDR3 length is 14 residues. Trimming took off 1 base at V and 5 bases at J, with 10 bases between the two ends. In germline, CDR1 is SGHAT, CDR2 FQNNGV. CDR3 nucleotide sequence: TGTGCCAGCAGCTTAGCGAGTCTGAAAGATACGCAGTATTTT. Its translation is CASSLASLKDTQYF.

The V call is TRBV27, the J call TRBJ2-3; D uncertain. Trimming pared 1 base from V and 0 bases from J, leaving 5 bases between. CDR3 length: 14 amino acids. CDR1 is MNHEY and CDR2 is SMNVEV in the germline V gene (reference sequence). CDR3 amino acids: CASSLLTSTDTQYF. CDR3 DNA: TGTGCCAGCAGTTTATTGACTAGCACAGATACGCAGTATTTT.

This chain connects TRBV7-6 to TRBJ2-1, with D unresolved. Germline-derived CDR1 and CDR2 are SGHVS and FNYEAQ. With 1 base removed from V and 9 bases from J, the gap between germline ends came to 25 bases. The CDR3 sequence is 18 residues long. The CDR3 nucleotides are TGTGCCAGCAGCTTAGGTCCCCGGCAGGCTCTAAAGTTGGCTGAGCAGTTCTTC. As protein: CASSLGPRQALKLAEQFF. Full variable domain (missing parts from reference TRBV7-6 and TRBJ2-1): GAGVSQSPRYKVTKRGQDVALRCDPISGHVSLYWYRQALGQGPEFLTYFNYEAQQDKSGLPNDRFSAERPEGSISTLTIQRTEQRDSAMYRCASSLGPRQALKLAEQFFGPGTRLTVL.

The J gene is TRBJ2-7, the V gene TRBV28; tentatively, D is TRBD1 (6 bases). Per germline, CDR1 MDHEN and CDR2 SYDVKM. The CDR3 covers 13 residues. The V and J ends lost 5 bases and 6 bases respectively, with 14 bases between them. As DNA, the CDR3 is TGTGCCAGCAGTCATAACAGGGATCCCGAGCAGTACTTC. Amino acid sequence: CASSHNRDPEQYF. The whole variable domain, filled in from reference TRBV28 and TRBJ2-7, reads DVKVTQSSRYLVKRTGEKVFLECVQDMDHENMFWYRQDPGLGLRLIYFSYDVKMKEKGDIPEGYSVSREKKERFSLILESASTNQTSMYLCASSHNRDPEQYFGPGTRLTVT.

This chain's CDR3 is CSARRGYEQYF. The CDR3 DNA reads TGCAGTGCTAGAAGGGGTTACGAGCAGTACTTC. This sequence joins TRBV20-1 and TRBJ2-7, with TRBD1 as a possible D gene (5 bases). The germline V gene has CDR1 DFQATT and CDR2 SNEGSKA (reference sequence). Trimming took 2 bases from V and 4 from J, leaving 6 bases between them. The CDR3 runs to 11 residues.

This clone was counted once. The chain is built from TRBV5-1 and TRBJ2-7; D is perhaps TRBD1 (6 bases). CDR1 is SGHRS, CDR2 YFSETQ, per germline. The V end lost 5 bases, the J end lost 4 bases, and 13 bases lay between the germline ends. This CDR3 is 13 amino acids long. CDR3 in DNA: TGCGCCAGCAGGAGGACAGATGTGTACGAGCAGTACTTC. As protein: CASRRTDVYEQYF.

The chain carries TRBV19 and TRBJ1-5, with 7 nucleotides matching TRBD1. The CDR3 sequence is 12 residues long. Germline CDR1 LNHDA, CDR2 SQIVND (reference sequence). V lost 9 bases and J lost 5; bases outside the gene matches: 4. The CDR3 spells CASDRVDQPQHF. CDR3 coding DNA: TGTGCCAGCGACAGGGTAGATCAGCCCCAGCATTTT.

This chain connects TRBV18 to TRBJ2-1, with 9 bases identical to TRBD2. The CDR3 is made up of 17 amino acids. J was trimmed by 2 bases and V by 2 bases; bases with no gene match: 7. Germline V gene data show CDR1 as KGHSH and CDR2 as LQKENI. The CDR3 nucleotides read TGTGCCAGCTCACCAAGGGCGAGCGGGAGGACCTACAATGAGCAGTTCTTC. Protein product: CASSPRASGRTYNEQFF.

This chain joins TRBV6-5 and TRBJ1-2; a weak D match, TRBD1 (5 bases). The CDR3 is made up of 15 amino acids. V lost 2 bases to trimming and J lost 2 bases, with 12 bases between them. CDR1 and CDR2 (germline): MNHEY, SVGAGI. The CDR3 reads CASSYGLTANYGYTF. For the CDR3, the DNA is TGTGCCAGCAGTTACGGATTGACAGCGAACTATGGCTACACCTTC.